The 13 T cell receptor beta chains below all came from one sample that was sequenced in a study of T cell responses to AZD1222 COVID-19 vaccine. Libraries were prepared by immunoSEQ multiplex PCR; TCRdb keeps only in-frame clonotypes and omits some of them. The table has about 170,000 clones, around 88% seen once. Source: peripheral blood, taken 28 days after the second AZD1222 dose. Receptors originate from an adult who received the AZD1222 COVID-19 vaccine.

The chain recombines TRBV6-5 with TRBJ2-1; no definite D call. V was cut by 6 bases and J by 0 bases, with 6 bases left in between. Germline V gene data show CDR1 as MNHEY and CDR2 as SVGAGI. There are 13 residues in the CDR3. The CDR3 nucleotides read TGTGCCAGCAGAGCTAGCTCCTACAATGAGCAGTTCTTC. This translates into CASRASSYNEQFF.

This clone was seen a single time. The chain combines TRBV5-1 with TRBJ2-7; the match to TRBD1 covers 9 bases. CDR1 SGHRS and CDR2 YFSETQ come from the germline V gene. CDR3 length: 14 residues. V trimming: 4 bases; J trimming: 4 bases; junction bases outside the gene matches: 6. This CDR3 is CASSPDRGAYEQYF. The CDR3 DNA reads TGCGCCAGCAGCCCGGACAGGGGCGCGTACGAGCAGTACTTC.

The rearrangement uses TRBV27 and TRBJ2-6; 9 positions agree with TRBD1. Germline V gives CDR1 MNHEY, CDR2 SMNVEV (reference sequence). The CDR3 consists of 19 residues. V gave up 7 bases and J gave up 1 base; unmatched junction bases: 14. CDR3 DNA: TGTGCCAGCACCCACCTTCCGGGACAGGGACCATCTGGGGCCAACGTCCTGACTTTC. It encodes CASTHLPGQGPSGANVLTF. Full variable domain (rest looked up from reference TRBV27 and TRBJ2-6): EAQVTQNPRYLITVTGKKLTVTCSQNMNHEYMSWYRQDPGLGLRQIYYSMNVEVTDKGDVPEGYKVSRKEKRNFPLILESPSPNQTSLYFCASTHLPGQGPSGANVLTFGAGSRLTVL.

The chain is built from TRBV19 and TRBJ1-1; possible D gene TRBD1, 6 bases. Trimming took off 3 bases at V and 1 base at J, with 9 bases between the two ends. Germline CDR1 is LNHDA and CDR2 is SQIVND (reference sequence). This CDR3 spans 14 amino acids. The CDR3 DNA follows: TGTGCCAGTAGTATTGGAGGGGGGAACACTGAAGCTTTCTTT. Translated, it gives CASSIGGGNTEAFF.

CDR3 DNA sequence: TGTGCCAGCAGTGAAGCGCTTGTCGGCTATGGCTACACCTTC. The encoded protein is CASSEALVGYGYTF. This chain joins TRBV2 and TRBJ1-2; D remains unclear. The CDR3 consists of 14 residues. Trimming cost V 0 bases and J 4 bases, with 9 bases left between them. Germline loops: CDR1 SNHLY, CDR2 FYNNEI.

CDR3: CASTAMGFYGYTF. CDR3 DNA: TGTGCCAGCACCGCGATGGGGTTCTATGGCTACACCTTC. The J gene is TRBJ1-2, the V gene TRBV2; unclear D gene. The germline CDR1 and CDR2 sequences are SNHLY and FYNNEI. The CDR3 consists of 13 residues. V shed 7 bases and J shed 4 bases, with 13 bases lying between them.

A few counts support this clone. V is TRBV4-1 and J is TRBJ2-1, with 14 bases fitting TRBD2. The CDR3 is 16 amino acids. Unmatched junction bases numbered 1, after V lost 0 bases and J lost 6 bases. From germline, CDR1 is MGHRA and CDR2 YSYEKL. As DNA, the CDR3 is TGCGCCAGCAGCCAAGACGGACTAGCGGGGGGCAATGAGCAGTTCTTC. It is translated as CASSQDGLAGGNEQFF.

V is TRBV19 and J is TRBJ1-2, with 10 bases that match TRBD1. Trimming removed 3 bases from V and 5 bases from J; junction bases left unmatched: 0. This CDR3 has 13 amino acids. From germline, CDR1 is LNHDA and CDR2 SQIVND (reference sequence). This chain's CDR3 is CASSMGQGYGYTF. The CDR3 DNA reads TGTGCCAGTAGTATGGGACAGGGGTATGGCTACACCTTC. Using reference TRBV19 and TRBJ1-2 for the parts outside the CDR3, the full variable domain is DGGITQSPKYLFRKEGQNVTLSCEQNLNHDAMYWYRQDPGQGLRLIYYSQIVNDFQKGDIAEGYSVSREKKESFPLTVTSAQKNPTAFYLCASSMGQGYGYTFGSGTRLTVV.

This clone was counted a few times. V is TRBV7-8 and J is TRBJ1-2, with TRBD1 matching over 7 bases. With 1 base clipped from V and 4 bases from J, the junction kept 0 bases outside the gene matches. The CDR3 sequence is 13 residues long. Germline assignment: CDR1 SGHVS and CDR2 FQNEAQ. The CDR3 region has the DNA TGTGCCAGCAGCTTAGGGGACAGCTATGGCTACACCTTC. Protein: CASSLGDSYGYTF.

The chain recombines TRBV5-1 with TRBJ2-3; weak D call: TRBD2 (5 bases). The CDR3 length is 17 residues. Trimming stripped 4 bases from V and 7 bases from J, with 25 bases between. The germline V gene has CDR1 SGHRS and CDR2 YFSETQ. The CDR3, as DNA: TGCGCCAGCAGCACCTCACTAGAACCCCAGTGGGAGAATACGCAGTATTTT. It is translated as CASSTSLEPQWENTQYF.

The rearrangement uses TRBV7-9 and TRBJ1-1; D might be TRBD1 (6 bases). The CDR3 loop spans 15 amino acids. CDR1 and CDR2 (germline): SEHNR, FQNEAQ (reference sequence). V was clipped by 5 bases and J by 6 bases, with 19 bases between them. CDR3 region: CASSKGEVPSAEAFF. The CDR3 DNA follows: TGTGCCAGCAGCAAGGGGGAGGTACCCAGCGCTGAAGCTTTCTTT. The full variable domain, rest sourced from reference TRBV7-9 and TRBJ1-1, is DTGVSQNPRHKITKRGQNVTFRCDPISEHNRLYWYRQTLGQGPEFLTYFQNEAQLEKSRLLSDRFSAERPKGSFSTLEIQRTEQGDSAMYLCASSKGEVPSAEAFFGQGTRLTVV.

In this sample, this clone turned up a few times. The CDR3 coding sequence is TGTGCCAGCACCCCCTCTAGGAAGGGGGGAAACACCATATATTTT. It yields the protein CASTPSRKGGNTIYF. The chain links TRBV11-2 to TRBJ1-3; tentative D call: TRBD1 (5 bases). This CDR3 contains 15 residues. From germline, CDR1 is SGHAT and CDR2 FQNNGV. Trimming cost V 7 bases and J 4 bases, with 17 bases left between them.

The V call is TRBV5-5, the J call TRBJ1-6; D call uncertain. The germline V and J ends were trimmed by 4 bases and 1 base, with 12 bases remaining between them. CDR1 is SGHKS and CDR2 is YYEKEE in the germline V gene (reference sequence). The CDR3 contains 16 residues. CDR3 protein: CASSPGWGSYNSPLHF. CDR3 sequence (DNA): TGTGCCAGCAGCCCAGGTTGGGGTTCCTATAATTCACCCCTCCACTTT. The variable domain in full, completed from reference TRBV5-5 and TRBJ1-6, reads DAGVTQSPTHLIKTRGQQVTLRCSPISGHKSVSWYQQVLGQGPQFIFQYYEKEERGRGNFPDRFSARQFPNYSSELNVNALLLGDSALYLCASSPGWGSYNSPLHFGNGTRLTVT.